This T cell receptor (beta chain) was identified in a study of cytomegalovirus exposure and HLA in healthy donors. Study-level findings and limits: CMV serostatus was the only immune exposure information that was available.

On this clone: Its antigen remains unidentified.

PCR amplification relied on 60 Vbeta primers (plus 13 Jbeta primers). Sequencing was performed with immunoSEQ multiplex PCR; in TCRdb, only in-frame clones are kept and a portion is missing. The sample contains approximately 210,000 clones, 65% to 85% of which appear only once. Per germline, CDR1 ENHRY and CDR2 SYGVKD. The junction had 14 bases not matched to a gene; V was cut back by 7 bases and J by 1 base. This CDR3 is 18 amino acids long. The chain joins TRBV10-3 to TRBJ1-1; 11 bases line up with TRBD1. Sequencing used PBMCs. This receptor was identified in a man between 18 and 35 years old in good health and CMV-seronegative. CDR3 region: CAIKGQGGSMGKNTEAFF. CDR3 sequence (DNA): TGTGCCATCAAGGGACAGGGGGGTTCAATGGGGAAGAACACTGAAGCTTTCTTT.